This T cell receptor beta chain was identified during a study of T cell responses to AZD1222 COVID-19 vaccine. CDR1 is LNHDA, CDR2 SQIVND, per germline (reference sequence). Trimming cost V 7 bases and J 7 bases; bases outside gene matches: 11. CDR3 length: 15 amino acids. As regards this clone: The antigen is undetermined.

The study's findings and limits: Clonal diversity may have been underestimated, and the donors were mostly white British, with more females than males.

This table comes from immunoSEQ multiplex PCR, and its TCRdb copy is limited to in-frame clones, with some not included. Counted here are about 100,000 clones, 92% occurring once; the ten biggest clones make up about 9.1%. The source is an adult who received the AZD1222 COVID-19 vaccine. The J gene is TRBJ1-3, the V gene TRBV19; 9 bases agree with TRBD1. The sample in question was peripheral blood, obtained 28 days after the second AZD1222 dose. The CDR3 protein is CASMEQGAMRNTIYF. The CDR3, as DNA: TGTGCCAGTATGGAACAGGGGGCAATGAGGAACACCATATATTTT.